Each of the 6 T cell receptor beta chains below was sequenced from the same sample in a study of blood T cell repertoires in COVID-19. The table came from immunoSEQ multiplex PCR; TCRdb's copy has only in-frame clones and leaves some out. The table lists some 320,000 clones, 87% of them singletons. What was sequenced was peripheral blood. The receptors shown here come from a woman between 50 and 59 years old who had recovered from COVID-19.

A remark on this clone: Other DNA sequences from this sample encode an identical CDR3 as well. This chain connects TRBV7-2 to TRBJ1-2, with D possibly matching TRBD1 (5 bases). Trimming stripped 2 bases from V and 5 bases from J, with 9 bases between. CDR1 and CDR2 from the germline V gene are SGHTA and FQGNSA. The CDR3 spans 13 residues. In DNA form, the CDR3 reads TGTGCCAGCAGCTTATCGGCAGGGTATGGCTACACCTTC. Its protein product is CASSLSAGYGYTF.

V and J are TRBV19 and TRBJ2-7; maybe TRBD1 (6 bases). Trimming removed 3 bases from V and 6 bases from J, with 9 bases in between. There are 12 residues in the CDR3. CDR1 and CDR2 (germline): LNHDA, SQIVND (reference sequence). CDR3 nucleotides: TGTGCCAGTAGTATGGCAGGGGCCGAGCAGTACTTC. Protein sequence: CASSMAGAEQYF.

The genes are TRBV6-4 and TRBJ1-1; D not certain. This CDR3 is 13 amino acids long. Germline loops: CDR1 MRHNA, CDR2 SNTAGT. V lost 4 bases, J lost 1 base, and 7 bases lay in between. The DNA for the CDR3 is TGTGCCAGCAGTGCGGAGGAGAACACTGAAGCTTTCTTT. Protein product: CASSAEENTEAFF.

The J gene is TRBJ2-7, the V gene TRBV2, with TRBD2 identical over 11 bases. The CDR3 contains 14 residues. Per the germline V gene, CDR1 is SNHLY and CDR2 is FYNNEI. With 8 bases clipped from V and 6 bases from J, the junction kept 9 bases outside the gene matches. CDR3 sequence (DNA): TGTGCCAGCGGCACTAGCGGGAGTAGGGGCGAGCAGTACTTC. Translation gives CASGTSGSRGEQYF. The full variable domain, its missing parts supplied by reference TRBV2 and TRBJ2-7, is EPEVTQTPSHQVTQMGQEVILRCVPISNHLYFYWYRQILGQKVEFLVSFYNNEISEKSEIFDDQFSVERPDGSNFTLKIRSTKLEDSAMYFCASGTSGSRGEQYFGPGTRLTVT.

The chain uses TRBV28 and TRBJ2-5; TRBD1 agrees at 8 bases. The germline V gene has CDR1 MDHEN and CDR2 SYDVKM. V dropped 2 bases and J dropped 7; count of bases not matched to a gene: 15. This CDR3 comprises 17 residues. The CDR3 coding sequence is TGTGCCAGCAGTTTAAATACCGGGACAGGCCTCGGGGGGACCCAGTACTTC. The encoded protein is CASSLNTGTGLGGTQYF.

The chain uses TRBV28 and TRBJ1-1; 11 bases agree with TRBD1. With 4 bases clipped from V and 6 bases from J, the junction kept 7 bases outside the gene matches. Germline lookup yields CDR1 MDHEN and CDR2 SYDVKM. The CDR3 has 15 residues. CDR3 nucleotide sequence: TGTGCCAGCAGTTGGTGGACAGGGGGCCGGTCTGAAGCTTTCTTT. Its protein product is CASSWWTGGRSEAFF.